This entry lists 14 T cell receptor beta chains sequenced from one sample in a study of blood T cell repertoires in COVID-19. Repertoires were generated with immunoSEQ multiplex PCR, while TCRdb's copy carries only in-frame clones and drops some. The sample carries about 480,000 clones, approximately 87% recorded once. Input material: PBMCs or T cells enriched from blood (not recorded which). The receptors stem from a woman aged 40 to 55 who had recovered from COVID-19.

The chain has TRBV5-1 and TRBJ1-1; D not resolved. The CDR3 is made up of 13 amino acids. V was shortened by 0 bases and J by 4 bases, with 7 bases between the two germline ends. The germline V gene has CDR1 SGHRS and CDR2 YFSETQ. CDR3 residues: CASSLAYSTEAFF. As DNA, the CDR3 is TGCGCCAGCAGCTTGGCCTATTCCACTGAAGCTTTCTTT.

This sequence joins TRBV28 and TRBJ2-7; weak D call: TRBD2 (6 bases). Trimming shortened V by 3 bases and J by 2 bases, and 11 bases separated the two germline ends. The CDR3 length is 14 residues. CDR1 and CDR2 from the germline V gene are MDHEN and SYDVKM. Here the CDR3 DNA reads TGTGCCAGCAGTTTGGGCGGGATCACCTACGAGCAGTACTTC. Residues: CASSLGGITYEQYF.

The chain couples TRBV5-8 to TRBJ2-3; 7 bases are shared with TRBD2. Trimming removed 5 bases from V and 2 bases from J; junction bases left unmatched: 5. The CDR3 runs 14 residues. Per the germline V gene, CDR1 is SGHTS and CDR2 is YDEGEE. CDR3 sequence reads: CASSERGNTDTQYF. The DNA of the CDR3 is TGTGCCAGCAGTGAGCGGGGCAACACAGATACGCAGTATTTT.

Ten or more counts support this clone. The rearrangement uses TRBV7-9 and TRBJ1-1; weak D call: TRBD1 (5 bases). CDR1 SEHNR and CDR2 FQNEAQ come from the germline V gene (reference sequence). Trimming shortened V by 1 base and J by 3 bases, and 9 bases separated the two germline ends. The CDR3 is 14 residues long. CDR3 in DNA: TGTGCCAGCAGCTTAGAGGAGGGGTACACTGAAGCTTTCTTT. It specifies CASSLEEGYTEAFF.

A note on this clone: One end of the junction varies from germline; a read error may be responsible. CDR3 amino acids: CASSPTGASENTIYF. Here the CDR3 DNA reads TGTGCCAGCAGCCCAACAGGGGCTTCTGAAAACACCATATATTTT. This rearrangement joins TRBV11-3 to TRBJ1-3; 7 bases align to TRBD1. Germline V gives CDR1 SGHNT, CDR2 YENEEA. This CDR3 spans 15 amino acids.

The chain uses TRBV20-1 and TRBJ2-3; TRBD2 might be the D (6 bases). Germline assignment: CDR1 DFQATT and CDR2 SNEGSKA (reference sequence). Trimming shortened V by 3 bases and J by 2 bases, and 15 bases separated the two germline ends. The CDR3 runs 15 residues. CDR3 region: CSASLQRVLTDTQYF. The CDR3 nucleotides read TGCAGTGCTAGTCTCCAGCGGGTCCTCACAGATACGCAGTATTTT.

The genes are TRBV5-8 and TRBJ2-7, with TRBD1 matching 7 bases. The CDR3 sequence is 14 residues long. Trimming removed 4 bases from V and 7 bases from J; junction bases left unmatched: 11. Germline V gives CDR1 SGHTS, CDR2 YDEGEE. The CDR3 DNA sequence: TGTGCCAGCAGCCGAGGGGGCGGACCTTTTGAGCAGTACTTC. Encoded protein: CASSRGGGPFEQYF. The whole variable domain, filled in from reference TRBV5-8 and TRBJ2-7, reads EAGVTQSPTHLIKTRGQQATLRCSPISGHTSVYWYQQALGLGLQFLLWYDEGEERNRGNFPPRFSGRQFPNYSSELNVNALELEDSALYLCASSRGGGPFEQYFGPGTRLTVT.

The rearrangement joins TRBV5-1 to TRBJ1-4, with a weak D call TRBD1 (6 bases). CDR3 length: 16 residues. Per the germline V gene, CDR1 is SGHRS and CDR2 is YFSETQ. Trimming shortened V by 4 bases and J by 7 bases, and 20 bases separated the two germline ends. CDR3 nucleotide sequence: TGCGCCAGCAGCCTGACCACCAGGCAGGGGAGTGAAAAACTGTTTTTT. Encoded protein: CASSLTTRQGSEKLFF.

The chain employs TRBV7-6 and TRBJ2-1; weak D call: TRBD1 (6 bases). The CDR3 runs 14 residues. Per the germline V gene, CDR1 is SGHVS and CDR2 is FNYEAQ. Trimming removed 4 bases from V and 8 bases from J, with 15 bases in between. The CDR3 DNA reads TGTGCCAGCAGCTCGAGGGGGATCGTCGATGAGCAGTTCTTC. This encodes CASSSRGIVDEQFF.

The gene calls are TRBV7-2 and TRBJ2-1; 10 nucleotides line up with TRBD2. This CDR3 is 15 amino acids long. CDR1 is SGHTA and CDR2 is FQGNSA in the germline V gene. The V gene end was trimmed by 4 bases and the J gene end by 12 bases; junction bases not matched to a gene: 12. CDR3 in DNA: TGTGCCAGCAGCTCTACCCCAGGGACTAGCGTCCGGCAGTTCTTC. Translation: CASSSTPGTSVRQFF.

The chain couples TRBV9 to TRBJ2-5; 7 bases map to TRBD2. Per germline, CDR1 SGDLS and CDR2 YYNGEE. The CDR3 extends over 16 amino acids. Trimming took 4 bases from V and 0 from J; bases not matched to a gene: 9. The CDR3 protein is CASSLSGAGDQETQYF. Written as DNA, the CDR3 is TGTGCCAGCAGCCTGAGTGGGGCGGGAGACCAAGAGACCCAGTACTTC.

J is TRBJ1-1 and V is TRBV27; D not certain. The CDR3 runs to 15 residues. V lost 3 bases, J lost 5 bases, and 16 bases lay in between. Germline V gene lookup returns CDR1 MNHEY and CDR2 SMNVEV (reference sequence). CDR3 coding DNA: TGTGCCAGCAGTTTTTCTCCGACGACGGGGACTGAAGCTTTCTTT. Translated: CASSFSPTTGTEAFF.

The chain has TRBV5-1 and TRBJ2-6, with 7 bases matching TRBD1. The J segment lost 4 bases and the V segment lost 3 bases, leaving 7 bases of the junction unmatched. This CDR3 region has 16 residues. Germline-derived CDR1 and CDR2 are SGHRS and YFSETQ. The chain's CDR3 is CASSSSGTVGANVLTF. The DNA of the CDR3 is TGCGCCAGCAGCTCGTCCGGGACAGTCGGGGCCAACGTCCTGACTTTC.

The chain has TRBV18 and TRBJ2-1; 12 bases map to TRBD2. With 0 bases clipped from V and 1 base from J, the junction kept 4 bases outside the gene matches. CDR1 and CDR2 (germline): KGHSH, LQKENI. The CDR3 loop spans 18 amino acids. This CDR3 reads CASSPPGTSGRSYNEQFF. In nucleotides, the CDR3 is TGTGCCAGCTCACCACCAGGCACTAGCGGGAGGTCCTACAATGAGCAGTTCTTC.